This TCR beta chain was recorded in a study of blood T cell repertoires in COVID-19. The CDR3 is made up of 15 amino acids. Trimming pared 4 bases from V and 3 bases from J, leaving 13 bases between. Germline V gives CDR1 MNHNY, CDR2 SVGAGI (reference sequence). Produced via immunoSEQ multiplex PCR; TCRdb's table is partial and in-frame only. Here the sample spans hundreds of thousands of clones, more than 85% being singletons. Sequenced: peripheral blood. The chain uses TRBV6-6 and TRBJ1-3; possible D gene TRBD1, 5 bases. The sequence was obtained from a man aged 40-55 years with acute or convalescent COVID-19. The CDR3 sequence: CASSSAQGGGNTIYF. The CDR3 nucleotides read TGTGCCAGCAGTTCGGCCCAGGGTGGTGGAAACACCATATATTTT.